A selection of T cell receptor beta chains follows, all from one sample in a study of shared clonotypes between healthy human individuals. The protocol was immunoSEQ multiplex PCR, while the TCRdb copy is restricted to in-frame clones and leaves out a portion. The data hold some 360,000 clones, with less than 75% observed a single time. The specimen was memory CD4+ T cells sorted from blood. These receptors originate from a man aged 25-45 years in good health. Each CDR3 is given with its conserved first and last residue. D genes are given only for firm matches. Clone size is given for some rows only: seen once, a few or many times, or a class if the clone is expanded.

size,D,V,J,DNA,CDR3
NA,NA,TRBV5-6,TRBJ2-2,TGTGCCAGCAGCAAGACGAGCCGGTCCCTCGTCTCCGGGGAGCTGTTTTTT,CASSKTSRSLVSGELFF
once,TRBD1,TRBV10-3,TRBJ1-5,TGTGCCATCAGTTCCTCTGACAGGGGGAGGACCCAGCCCCAGCATTTT,CAISSSDRGRTQPQHF
NA,NA,TRBV2,TRBJ1-2,TGTGCCAGCAGTGAATCTAGGGAGGGCTATGGCTACACCTTC,CASSESREGYGYTF
few,NA,TRBV11-2,TRBJ2-3,TGTGCCAGCAGGATGGATAGATACACAGATACGCAGTATTTT,CASRMDRYTDTQYF
NA,NA,TRBV27,TRBJ2-2,TGTGCCAGCAGTTTATCGGTCGGTTGGACCACCGGGGAGCTGTTTTTT,CASSLSVGWTTGELFF
NA,NA,TRBV7-9,TRBJ2-1,TGTGCCAGCAGCTTGCCGGCCGGAGGGCCGGGCTCCTACAATGAGCAGTTCTTC,CASSLPAGGPGSYNEQFF
NA,NA,TRBV29-1,TRBJ2-1,TGCAGCGTTGAGGACAGAAGCTCCTACAATGAGCAGTTCTTC,CSVEDRSSYNEQFF
NA,NA,TRBV6-1,TRBJ2-5,TGTGCCAGCAGTGTGACAGAGCCACAAGAGACCCAGTACTTC,CASSVTEPQETQYF
few,NA,TRBV7-2,TRBJ2-3,TGTGCCAGCAGCTTAGTTGGGTCAGCAGATACGCAGTATTTT,CASSLVGSADTQYF
NA,TRBD2,TRBV9,TRBJ2-7,TGTGCCAGCAGCGTCTTAGCGAGCGGGACCTACGAGCAGTACTTC,CASSVLASGTYEQYF
few,TRBD2,TRBV11-2,TRBJ2-1,TGTGCCATCCCAACGGGACTAGCCCACAATGAGCAGTTCTTC,CAIPTGLAHNEQFF
NA,NA,TRBV6-1,TRBJ1-4,TGTGCCAGCAGGCGTGAGGGATCCAATGAAAAACTGTTTTTT,CASRREGSNEKLFF
NA,NA,TRBV18,TRBJ2-2,TGTGCCAGCTCACCACTCCCGACAGCTAACACCGGGGAGCTGTTTTTT,CASSPLPTANTGELFF
NA,TRBD1,TRBV4-1,TRBJ1-3,TGCGCCAGCAGCCAAGCCCTGACAGGGGGTAACAAAAACACCATATATTTT,CASSQALTGGNKNTIYF
many,TRBD2,TRBV7-9,TRBJ2-1,TGTGCCAGCAGCTCAGATGGGACTAACCCTTACAATGAGCAGTTCTTC,CASSSDGTNPYNEQFF
few,TRBD2,TRBV28,TRBJ2-6,TGTGCCAGCAGCCCGGCGGGAGCGGGGGCCAACGTCCTGACTTTC,CASSPAGAGANVLTF
NA,NA,TRBV11-2,TRBJ2-1,TGTGCCAGCAGCTTGCTCGTGGAGCAGTTCTTC,CASSLLVEQFF
NA,NA,TRBV11-3,TRBJ1-4,TGTGCCAGCAGCTCCTACCAGGGTGGCACTAATGAAAAACTGTTTTTT,CASSSYQGGTNEKLFF
NA,NA,TRBV9,TRBJ2-1,TGTGCCAGCAGCGTAGGGCAGGGCGGCAATGAGCAGTTCTTC,CASSVGQGGNEQFF
NA,NA,TRBV6-5,TRBJ2-3,TGTGCCACACGGAGGGGGCTCACAGATACGCAGTATTTT,CATRRGLTDTQYF
NA,NA,TRBV30,TRBJ1-1,TGTGCCTGGAGTAGTCGGGAACACTTGAACACTGAAGCTTTCTTT,CAWSSREHLNTEAFF
NA,NA,TRBV5-1,TRBJ1-3,TGCGCCAGCAGCTTAACAGCCTTAGGAAACACCATATATTTT,CASSLTALGNTIYF
NA,NA,TRBV6-5,TRBJ1-2,TGTGCCAGCAGTGGGCACCGGGACACATATGGCTACACCTTC,CASSGHRDTYGYTF
NA,NA,TRBV11-3,TRBJ2-7,TGTGCCAGCAGCTTAGATCTTGGGGACGAGCAGTACTTC,CASSLDLGDEQYF
NA,NA,TRBV7-9,TRBJ2-2,TGTGCCAGCAGCTTATCGGTCGGGGAGCTGTTTTTT,CASSLSVGELFF
NA,NA,TRBV9,TRBJ2-1,TGTGCCAGCAGCGTACAGGGCTTCTACAATGAGCAGTTCTTC,CASSVQGFYNEQFF
NA,NA,TRBV2,TRBJ2-5,TGTGCCAGCAGTGGTATAAGTGGGGCCCAAGAGACCCAGTACTTC,CASSGISGAQETQYF
NA,TRBD2,TRBV25-1,TRBJ2-5,TGTGCCAGCAGTGGGGGGGGAGAGACCCAGTACTTC,CASSGGGETQYF
NA,NA,TRBV20-1,TRBJ2-1,TGCAGTGCTAGGTGGGGAGATGAGCAGTTCTTC,CSARWGDEQFF
NA,TRBD1,TRBV7-3,TRBJ1-2,TGTGCCAGCAGCTCGGGACAGGGGAACTATGGCTACACCTTC,CASSSGQGNYGYTF
few,NA,TRBV10-2,TRBJ2-7,TGCGCCAGCAGCGGGATAACCTACGAGCAGTACTTC,CASSGITYEQYF
NA,TRBD1,TRBV15,TRBJ1-5,TGTGCCACCAGCAGTATGGGACAGGGAAAACAGCCCCAGCATTTT,CATSSMGQGKQPQHF
NA,TRBD1,TRBV14,TRBJ2-1,TGTGCCAGCAGCCAAGATAGGTTTGTCCCGGGACAGGGGCCGAGCTCCTACAATGAGCAGTTCTTC,CASSQDRFVPGQGPSSYNEQFF
NA,NA,TRBV30,TRBJ2-3,TGTGCCTGGAGTTTCTCAAATACGCAGTATTTT,CAWSFSNTQYF
NA,NA,TRBV13,TRBJ2-2,TGTGCCAGCAGCTTAGGCCTCAAGGGTACCGGGGAGCTGTTTTTT,CASSLGLKGTGELFF
NA,NA,TRBV19,TRBJ2-1,TGTGCATCTAGCCTCAGCTCCTACAATGAGCAGTTCTTC,CASSLSSYNEQFF
NA,TRBD2,TRBV6-1,TRBJ2-3,TGTGCCAGCAGTGGGCTGACTAGCGGTAGCACAGATACGCAGTATTTT,CASSGLTSGSTDTQYF
once,NA,TRBV7-9,TRBJ1-2,TGTGCCAGCAGCGCCGGGACCGTGGGCGACTATGGCTACACCTTC,CASSAGTVGDYGYTF
few,NA,TRBV30,TRBJ2-7,TGTGCCTTCGGACTATCCTCCTACGAGCAGTACTTC,CAFGLSSYEQYF
NA,NA,TRBV7-9,TRBJ2-7,TGTGCCAGCAGCCTTTCATACGAGCAGTACTTC,CASSLSYEQYF
NA,NA,TRBV7-6,TRBJ2-1,TGTGCCAGCAGCTTAGGGGCGGGGATAGATGAGCAGTTCTTC,CASSLGAGIDEQFF
once,NA,TRBV9,TRBJ2-2,TGTGCCAGCAGCCTCGAAAGGACGAGCGGGGAGCTGTTTTTT,CASSLERTSGELFF
NA,TRBD2,TRBV29-1,TRBJ2-7,TGCAGCGCTCGGACTAGCGGTACCTACGAGCAGTACTTC,CSARTSGTYEQYF
NA,NA,TRBV6-1,TRBJ1-2,TGTGCCAGCAGTTACCCTTATGGCTACACCTTC,CASSYPYGYTF
NA,NA,TRBV5-1,TRBJ2-2,TGCGCCAGCAGCTTGAAATTCGGCGGGGAGCTGTTTTTT,CASSLKFGGELFF
NA,NA,TRBV7-7,TRBJ2-5,TGTGCCAGCAGCCCCCGTCCAGGGGATGGGGTGACCCAGTACTTC,CASSPRPGDGVTQYF
NA,NA,TRBV7-9,TRBJ2-7,TGTGCCAGCAGCATGGACCTGCCGGGGAACTACGAGCAGTACTTC,CASSMDLPGNYEQYF
NA,TRBD2,TRBV4-3,TRBJ2-2,TGCGCCAGCAGCCAACAGGGAGGGGCGGGAGCCGGCACCGGGGAGCTGTTTTTT,CASSQQGGAGAGTGELFF
NA,NA,TRBV18,TRBJ2-1,TGTGCCAGCTCACCACCGTACGGGGCCTCCTACAATGAGCAGTTCTTC,CASSPPYGASYNEQFF
NA,NA,TRBV14,TRBJ2-3,TGTGCCAGCAGTCGGGACTTTCTCACAGATACGCAGTATTTT,CASSRDFLTDTQYF
NA,NA,TRBV21-1,TRBJ2-2,TGTGCCAGCAGCAACAGGGCGGATGACACCGGGGAGCTGTTTTTT,CASSNRADDTGELFF
NA,NA,TRBV7-9,TRBJ1-1,TGTGCCAGCAGCTTGCCAGGGAGGGCGACTGAAGCTTTCTTT,CASSLPGRATEAFF
NA,TRBD1,TRBV5-1,TRBJ2-3,TGCGCCAGCAGCTCACAGGGGGCAGATACGCAGTATTTT,CASSSQGADTQYF